This TCR beta chain was sequenced during a study of shared clonotypes between healthy human individuals. Profiled with immunoSEQ multiplex PCR; TCRdb holds only in-frame clones, not every one. The profile shows around 2,000,000 clones, about 95% of them singletons. About this clone itself: Its target is unknown.

CDR3 length: 12 residues. The trim removed 7 bases at V and 4 bases at J, leaving 7 bases unmatched. Germline CDR1 and CDR2: SQVTM and ANQGSEA. CD45RO-negative CD8 cells positively selected for CCR7 made up the naive population, which excluded terminally differentiated effector memory CD45RA+ cells. General study results and limits: Among donors, the sharing of clonotypes was expected to be influenced by sequencing depth.

Material: naive CD8+ T cells sorted from blood. V is TRBV29-1 and J is TRBJ2-7, with TRBD2 identical over 7 bases. This TCR was sampled from a man aged 18 to 30 in good health. The CDR3 here is CSAVTAGYEQYF. CDR3 nucleotide sequence: TGCAGCGCCGTGACAGCGGGGTACGAGCAGTACTTC.